This TCR beta chain was sequenced in a study of OX40 agonist ivuxolimab in advanced cancers. Study summary: Three dose-escalation patients had partial responses: one with hepatocellular carcinoma and two with cutaneous melanoma.

Using immunoSEQ multiplex PCR, the repertoire was profiled, and TCRdb retains in-frame clones only, with some absent. The table shows some 110,000 clones, with around 90% occurring only once. The receptor comes from an adult with an advanced solid tumor such as melanoma, head and neck, liver or kidney cancer. This material consisted of CD4+ or CD8+ T cells sorted from blood, taken in a trial of the OX40 agonist ivuxolimab.

CDR3 residues: CATLGGSANYGYTF. DNA for the CDR3: TGTGCCACCCTTGGGGGGTCCGCTAACTATGGCTACACCTTC. V is TRBV6-5 and J is TRBJ1-2, with D perhaps TRBD1 (5 bases). The CDR3 runs to 14 residues. V shed 10 bases and J shed 0 bases, with 15 bases lying between them. CDR1 is MNHEY, CDR2 SVGAGI, per germline.